These T cell receptor beta chains were read from a single sample in a study of OX40 agonist ivuxolimab in advanced cancers. Using immunoSEQ multiplex PCR, the repertoire was profiled, and TCRdb retains in-frame clones only, with some absent. The data show fewer than 100,000 clones, 84% seen once. The sample was CD4+ or CD8+ T cells sorted from blood, taken in a trial of the OX40 agonist ivuxolimab. These receptors all stem from an adult with an advanced solid tumor such as melanoma, head and neck, liver or kidney cancer. The CDR3 runs from the conserved cysteine through the conserved F or W. D genes are given only for firm matches.

CDR3	length	V	D	J
CASMEGRLNTGELFF	15	TRBV10-2	.	TRBJ2-2
CASSDGPYTGELFF	14	TRBV2	.	TRBJ2-2
CASSLDYLPSYEQYF	15	TRBV7-8	.	TRBJ2-7
CASSLGTENQPQHF	14	TRBV5-1	.	TRBJ1-5
CASSFGGLRWQGGNTIYF	18	TRBV5-6	.	TRBJ1-3
CASGLGLTTTDTQYF	15	TRBV12-5	.	TRBJ2-3
CASSQDRGGTEAFF	14	TRBV10-1	TRBD1	TRBJ1-1
CASERGKFYEQYF	13	TRBV6-1	.	.
CASSRNLDYGYTF	13	TRBV5-6	.	TRBJ1-2
CASRRGQPINSNQPQHF	17	TRBV2	TRBD1	TRBJ1-5
CASSQEGGRADTQYF	15	TRBV4-1	TRBD2	TRBJ2-3
CASSPREGSGTEAFF	15	TRBV5-1	.	TRBJ1-1
CASSPPWTSLSYNEQFF	17	TRBV18	TRBD2	TRBJ2-1
CASSLGQKRNEKLFF	15	TRBV5-1	.	TRBJ1-4
CASSLAGGGNEQFF	14	TRBV7-9	.	TRBJ2-1
CASSYRGDTQYF	12	TRBV6-5	.	TRBJ2-3